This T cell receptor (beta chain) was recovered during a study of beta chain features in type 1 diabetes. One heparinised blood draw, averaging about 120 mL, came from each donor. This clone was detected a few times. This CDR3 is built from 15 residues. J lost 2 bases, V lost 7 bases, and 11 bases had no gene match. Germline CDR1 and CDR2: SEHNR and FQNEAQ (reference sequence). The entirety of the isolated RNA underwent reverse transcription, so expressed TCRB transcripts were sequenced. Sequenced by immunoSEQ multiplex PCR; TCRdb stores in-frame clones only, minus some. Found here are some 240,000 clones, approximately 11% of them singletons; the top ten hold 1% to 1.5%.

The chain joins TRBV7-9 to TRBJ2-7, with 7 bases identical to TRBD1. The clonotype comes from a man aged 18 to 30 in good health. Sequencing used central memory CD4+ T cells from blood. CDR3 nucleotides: TGTGCCAGCAATGACGGACAGGCGGTAACCTACGAGCAGTACTTC. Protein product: CASNDGQAVTYEQYF.